The 25 T cell receptor beta chains below all came from one sample that was sequenced in a study of T cell changes during pregnancy in multiple sclerosis. Assay: immunoSEQ multiplex PCR; the TCRdb copy retains only in-frame clones and omits some. The top ten clones hold around 1.7% of a sample with 50,000 to 70,000 clones, just over 90% of them seen once. The specimen was peripheral blood, collected after pregnancy. These receptors originate from a female donor with multiple sclerosis, enrolled in a pregnancy study.

This clone was recorded only once. This chain joins TRBV18 and TRBJ2-5; TRBD1 is a possible D gene (6 bases). The germline V gene encodes CDR1 KGHSH and CDR2 LQKENI. V lost 2 bases and J 4 bases, leaving 11 bases between the germline ends. This CDR3 has 14 amino acids. The CDR3 reads CASSPTAGAETQYF. The CDR3 DNA sequence: TGTGCCAGCTCACCAACCGCAGGGGCAGAGACCCAGTACTTC.

The chain carries TRBV7-9 and TRBJ1-2; D call uncertain. This CDR3 contains 15 residues. The V gene lost 5 bases and the J gene lost 0 bases, with 13 bases spanning the gap. From germline, CDR1 is SEHNR and CDR2 FQNEAQ (reference sequence). In DNA, the CDR3 is TGTGCCAGCAGCCCGCCAGGAGGGACTAACTATGGCTACACCTTC. This codes for CASSPPGGTNYGYTF.

The chain couples TRBV29-1 to TRBJ2-1; D call uncertain. The V end was cut by 3 bases, the J end by 9 bases, with 15 bases between. CDR3 length equals 13 residues. Germline lookup yields CDR1 SQVTM and CDR2 ANQGSEA. CDR3 sequence reads: CSVDLFSNSEQFF. CDR3 in DNA: TGCAGCGTTGACCTTTTCTCAAACTCTGAGCAGTTCTTC.

The chain combines TRBV4-2 with TRBJ2-2; D is perhaps TRBD2 (5 bases). There are 15 residues in the CDR3. The V gene lost 5 bases and the J gene lost 1 base, with 11 bases spanning the gap. Looked up from germline, CDR1 is LGHNA and CDR2 is YNFKEQ. CDR3 protein: CASSSRALNTGELFF. The CDR3 bases are TGTGCCAGCAGCTCGCGGGCTTTGAACACCGGGGAGCTGTTTTTT.

The chain uses TRBV5-6 and TRBJ1-2; TRBD1 aligns across 8 bases. The CDR3 extends over 12 amino acids. With V trimmed by 0 bases and J by 9 bases, 1 base remained unmatched. Germline V gene lookup returns CDR1 SGHDT and CDR2 YYEEEE. CDR3 nucleotides: TGTGCCAGCAGCTTGGCAGGGGGCCGCTACACCTTC. Translating it yields CASSLAGGRYTF.

Written as DNA, the CDR3 is TGTGCCAGCAGCTTAGCCGGAACAGGGTCTGAAGCTTTCTTT. Its translation is CASSLAGTGSEAFF. The chain carries TRBV7-2 and TRBJ1-1; tentatively, D is TRBD1 (6 bases). CDR1 is SGHTA and CDR2 is FQGNSA in the germline V gene. Between the trimmed V and J ends, which lost 0 bases and 6 bases, there was a span of 11 bases. There are 14 residues in the CDR3.

The chain is built from TRBV6-1 and TRBJ2-2, with 7 bases that match TRBD2. CDR3 length: 16 residues. The germline V gene encodes CDR1 MNHNS and CDR2 SASEGT. The V and J ends lost 1 base and 0 bases, in that order; junction bases with no gene match: 2. The CDR3 DNA sequence: TGTGCCAGCAGTGAAGTTGGACTAGCGAACACCGGGGAGCTGTTTTTT. This codes for CASSEVGLANTGELFF.

The chain recombines TRBV6-6 with TRBJ2-7; D possibly corresponds to TRBD2 (5 bases). V was clipped by 0 bases and J by 5 bases, with 8 bases between them. The length of the CDR3 is 13 residues. Germline V gene lookup returns CDR1 MNHNY and CDR2 SVGAGI (reference sequence). CDR3: CASSYSDGNEQYF. For the CDR3, the DNA is TGTGCCAGCAGTTACTCGGACGGGAACGAGCAGTACTTC.

The chain carries TRBV28 and TRBJ2-3; the match to TRBD1 covers 9 bases. The CDR3 loop spans 15 amino acids. Trimming cost V 2 bases and J 5 bases; bases outside gene matches: 5. Germline-derived CDR1 and CDR2 are MDHEN and SYDVKM. In nucleotides, the CDR3 is TGTGCCAGCAGTTTAAGACAGGGGGGTAAAGATACGCAGTATTTT. It is translated as CASSLRQGGKDTQYF.

This clone was found a few times. The rearrangement links TRBV2 to TRBJ2-3; TRBD2 aligns across 15 bases. This CDR3 contains 16 residues. The V gene end was trimmed by 5 bases and the J gene end by 4 bases; junction bases not matched to a gene: 4. Germline values: CDR1 SNHLY, CDR2 FYNNEI. This chain's CDR3 is CASSPGTSGRSDTQYF. CDR3 DNA sequence: TGTGCCAGCAGTCCTGGGACTAGCGGGAGGTCAGATACGCAGTATTTT.

The J gene is TRBJ2-4, the V gene TRBV20-1; D gene unclear. V lost 6 bases to trimming and J lost 1 base, with 4 bases between them. The CDR3 loop spans 11 amino acids. Looked up from germline, CDR1 is DFQATT and CDR2 is SNEGSKA (reference sequence). CDR3 protein: CSARAKNIQYF. CDR3 bases: TGCAGTGCGAGGGCCAAAAACATTCAGTACTTC.

The chain employs TRBV29-1 and TRBJ1-1, with 8 bases identical to TRBD1. The J segment lost 3 bases and the V segment lost 6 bases, leaving 6 bases of the junction unmatched. Germline CDR1 reads SQVTM; CDR2 reads ANQGSEA. CDR3 size: 13 residues. CDR3 sequence: CSVLGQADTEAFF. The CDR3 nucleotides read TGCAGCGTACTGGGACAGGCGGACACTGAAGCTTTCTTT.

The gene calls are TRBV9 and TRBJ1-2; no clear D gene. The length of the CDR3 is 11 residues. V lost 4 bases to trimming and J lost 8 bases, with 9 bases between them. The germline V gene has CDR1 SGDLS and CDR2 YYNGEE. CDR3 in amino acids: CASSTDHGYTF. The CDR3 DNA is TGTGCCAGCAGCACAGATCACGGCTACACCTTC. Variable domain in full (rest from reference TRBV9 and TRBJ1-2): DSGVTQTPKHLITATGQRVTLRCSPRSGDLSVYWYQQSLDQGLQFLIQYYNGEERAKGNILERFSAQQFPDLHSELNLSSLELGDSALYFCASSTDHGYTFGSGTRLTVV.

The gene calls are TRBV12-5 and TRBJ2-3; TRBD2 matches 8 bases. This CDR3 region has 17 residues. The germline V gene has CDR1 LGHNT and CDR2 FRNRAP. V shed 1 base and J 1 base; nucleotides not matched to a gene: 7. The CDR3: CASGLALAGLRTDTQYF. In nucleotides, the CDR3 is TGTGCTAGTGGTTTGGCCCTAGCGGGTCTTCGCACAGATACGCAGTATTTT.

This sequence joins TRBV7-2 and TRBJ2-7; 7 bases fit TRBD2. Trimming took 2 bases from V and 3 from J; bases not matched to a gene: 10. The CDR3 consists of 16 residues. CDR1 and CDR2 (germline): SGHTA, FQGNSA. The CDR3 sequence is CASSLSGGSSGYEQYF. The CDR3 DNA follows: TGTGCCAGCAGCTTATCCGGCGGGAGCTCCGGCTACGAGCAGTACTTC.

The genes are TRBV29-1 and TRBJ1-2; possibly TRBD1 for D (5 bases). V lost 3 bases and J 0 bases, leaving 8 bases between the germline ends. Germline V CDR1 and CDR2: SQVTM, ANQGSEA. This CDR3 has 13 amino acids. This chain's CDR3 is CSVDGGANYGYTF. The CDR3 region has the DNA TGCAGCGTTGACGGGGGAGCTAACTATGGCTACACCTTC.

V usage is TRBV28 and J usage is TRBJ1-2; TRBD1 aligns across 8 bases. J was trimmed by 1 base and V by 5 bases; bases with no gene match: 9. The CDR3 is 16 residues long. In germline, CDR1 is MDHEN, CDR2 SYDVKM. The CDR3 loop is CASSPHHRGGNYGYTF. CDR3 DNA: TGTGCCAGCAGTCCCCATCACAGGGGGGGTAACTATGGCTACACCTTC.

The CDR3 coding sequence is TGCGCCAGCAGCCGACGGCCGGGACTAGCGGGCCACAATGAGCAGTTCTTC. Its protein is CASSRRPGLAGHNEQFF. This chain links TRBV4-3 with TRBJ2-1, with 12 bases matching TRBD2. This CDR3 is 17 amino acids long. V lost 4 bases, J lost 5 bases, and 9 bases stayed unmatched. Germline CDR1 and CDR2: LGHNA and YSLEER.

J is TRBJ1-4 and V is TRBV14, with D uncertain. V was clipped by 5 bases and J by 7 bases, with 14 bases between them. This CDR3 contains 14 residues. Per germline, CDR1 SGHDN and CDR2 FVKESK. In nucleotides, the CDR3 is TGTGCCAGCAGCACACTCGGACGGGGTGAAAAACTGTTTTTT. It translates to CASSTLGRGEKLFF.

This sequence joins TRBV4-2 and TRBJ2-1, with 10 nucleotides matching TRBD2. The germline V gene has CDR1 LGHNA and CDR2 YNFKEQ. This CDR3 is built from 19 residues. The V and J ends lost 0 bases and 6 bases, in that order; junction bases with no gene match: 14. CDR3 sequence (DNA): TGTGCCAGCAGCCAAGATACAACAGGGAGGCTAGCGGGGGCCAATGAGCAGTTCTTC. Its translation: CASSQDTTGRLAGANEQFF.

The chain employs TRBV27 and TRBJ1-6; possibly TRBD1 for D (6 bases). Between the trimmed V and J ends, which lost 2 bases and 1 base, there was a span of 9 bases. The CDR3 consists of 16 residues. From germline, CDR1 is MNHEY and CDR2 SMNVEV (reference sequence). CDR3 nucleotide sequence: TGTGCCAGCAGTTTAACAGGGATATCCTATAATTCACCCCTCCACTTT. Translated, it gives CASSLTGISYNSPLHF.

The chain uses TRBV28 and TRBJ1-5; a weak D match, TRBD1 (5 bases). The V and J ends lost 4 bases and 5 bases respectively, with 12 bases between them. This CDR3 is 14 amino acids long. Germline-derived CDR1 and CDR2 are MDHEN and SYDVKM. The CDR3 protein is CASSWAGGDQPQHF. CDR3 DNA sequence: TGTGCCAGCAGTTGGGCGGGGGGAGATCAGCCCCAGCATTTT. The variable domain in full, with the rest retrieved from reference TRBV28 and TRBJ1-5, is DVKVTQSSRYLVKRTGEKVFLECVQDMDHENMFWYRQDPGLGLRLIYFSYDVKMKEKGDIPEGYSVSREKKERFSLILESASTNQTSMYLCASSWAGGDQPQHFGDGTRLSIL.

This sequence joins TRBV6-5 and TRBJ2-7; a weak D match, TRBD2 (5 bases). V lost 2 bases to trimming and J lost 2 bases, with 16 bases between them. The germline V gene encodes CDR1 MNHEY and CDR2 SVGAGI. The CDR3 covers 16 residues. As DNA, the CDR3 is TGTGCCAGCAGTTACGACGGCGGAGGCTCTCCCTACGAGCAGTACTTC. This codes for CASSYDGGGSPYEQYF.

This clone was counted a few times. The chain is built from TRBV7-9 and TRBJ2-1; possibly TRBD2 for D (6 bases). There are 16 residues in the CDR3. Trimming shortened V by 0 bases and J by 4 bases, and 13 bases separated the two germline ends. Germline V lookup: CDR1 SEHNR, CDR2 FQNEAQ (reference sequence). CDR3 residues: CASSLASGVGYNEQFF. The CDR3 DNA follows: TGTGCCAGCAGCTTAGCATCGGGAGTAGGGTACAATGAGCAGTTCTTC.

The chain links TRBV7-9 to TRBJ2-1; D is ambiguous. This CDR3 spans 16 amino acids. V lost 3 bases and J 0 bases, leaving 12 bases between the germline ends. The germline V gene has CDR1 SEHNR and CDR2 FQNEAQ (reference sequence). The CDR3 spells CASSFHSLSSYNEQFF. DNA of the CDR3: TGTGCCAGCAGCTTCCACTCTCTAAGCTCCTACAATGAGCAGTTCTTC.